A selection of T cell receptor beta chains follows, all from one sample in a study of T cells generated in artificial thymic organoids. TCRdb re-analysed the 5' RACE reads in MiXCR, keeping a single row per CDR3 protein. Seen here are thousands of distinct CDR3 sequences, 30% to 40% observed once, and the top ten hold about 2.4%. The sequencing sample was made of naive CD8+ T cells from blood. The receptors were gathered from a human donor who gave cord blood stem cells for thymic organoid culture, a cardiac surgery patient who gave postnatal thymus, or a blood donor (not recorded which). Each CDR3 is given with its conserved first and last residue. Each record gives: V gene, clone size, J gene, D gene, CDR3 DNA, CDR3 protein. D genes are given only for firm matches. Clone size appears in some rows only: once, few, many, or a class for an expanded clone.

TRBV19	-	TRBJ2-7	-	TGTGCCAGTAGCCTTACAGGGTCCTACGAGCAGTACTTC	CASSLTGSYEQYF
TRBV20-1	-	TRBJ2-1	-	TGCAGTGCTAAGGGAGGACTCTCTTCGAGGGCAGCCAATGAGCAGTTCTTC	CSAKGGLSSRAANEQFF
TRBV5-6	-	TRBJ2-1	-	TGTGCCAGCAGCCGGGGACAAGACGGCTCCTACAATGAGCAGTTCTTC	CASSRGQDGSYNEQFF
TRBV12-3/TRBV12-4	-	TRBJ2-2	TRBD1	TGTGCCAGCAGCCGCAGGGGGCCCGGGGAGCTGTTTTTT	CASSRRGPGELFF
TRBV7-6	medium-sized	TRBJ2-7	-	TGTGCCAGCAGCGACGCCAACATCCTCGAGCAGTACTTC	CASSDANILEQYF
TRBV5-1	medium-sized	TRBJ2-7	-	TGCGCCAGCAGCCGGGATTCCTACGAGCAGTACTTC	CASSRDSYEQYF
TRBV27	-	TRBJ1-1	-	TGTGCCAGCAGAGTTAACGGACTGAGTCCGAACACTGAAGCTTTCTTT	CASRVNGLSPNTEAFF
TRBV7-9	few	TRBJ2-1	TRBD1	TGTGCCAGCAGCTTAGGGTCGGCAGGGGGCTCCTACAATGAGCAGTTCTTC	CASSLGSAGGSYNEQFF
TRBV28	-	TRBJ2-7	-	TGTGCCAGCAGTGTCAGCTACGAGCAGTACTTC	CASSVSYEQYF
TRBV27	medium-sized	TRBJ1-2	-	TGTGCCAGCAGTCGTGGCAGGGGCTATGGCTACACCTTC	CASSRGRGYGYTF
TRBV3-1	medium-sized	TRBJ2-7	-	TGTGCCAGCAGCCAACGACCCTACGAGCAGTACTTC	CASSQRPYEQYF
TRBV6-6	few	TRBJ1-2	-	TGTGCCAGTTCAGATGCTATGGTCTACACCTTC	CASSDAMVYTF
TRBV5-6	medium-sized	TRBJ1-5	-	TGTGCCAGCAGCTTGGGAGTGGGCAATCAGCCCCAGCATTTT	CASSLGVGNQPQHF
TRBV15	few	TRBJ2-6	-	TGTGCCACCAGAGACTCTGGGGCCAACGTCCTGACTTTC	CATRDSGANVLTF
TRBV14	medium-sized	TRBJ2-7	-	TGTGCCAGCAGCCAAGAGGCTGGAGGGGAGGCCTCCTACGAGCAGTACTTC	CASSQEAGGEASYEQYF
TRBV5-6	few	TRBJ2-5	-	TGTGCCAGCAGCTTGGGCGCGGGACGAGAGACCCAGTACTTC	CASSLGAGRETQYF
TRBV6-2/TRBV6-3	-	TRBJ2-6	TRBD2	TGTGCCAGCAGCCCCCGGGGGGTTGCTGGGGCCAACGTCCTGACTTTC	CASSPRGVAGANVLTF
TRBV27	medium-sized	TRBJ1-1	TRBD1	TGTGCCAGCAGTTTATTAGCAGGGGGGGGGAACACTGAAGCTTTCTTT	CASSLLAGGGNTEAFF
TRBV28	few	TRBJ2-7	-	TGTGCCAGCAAGCCTTTTGGGGAGCAGAGCTACGAGCAGTACTTC	CASKPFGEQSYEQYF
TRBV27	few	TRBJ2-4	-	TGTGCCAGCAGCCCGGGACTTACAAACATTCAGTACTTC	CASSPGLTNIQYF
TRBV5-1	-	TRBJ2-7	TRBD1	TGCGCCAGCAGCGGCCGGGACAGGGGATCCTACGAGCAGTACTTC	CASSGRDRGSYEQYF
TRBV5-1	medium-sized	TRBJ2-7	-	TGCGCCAGCAGCTTGGACACCTACGAGCAGTACTTC	CASSLDTYEQYF
TRBV7-6	-	TRBJ2-7	-	TGTGCCAGCAGCCGGGACTCTTTTTCCTCCGAGCAGTACTTC	CASSRDSFSSEQYF
TRBV6-4	few	TRBJ2-1	TRBD2	TGTGCCAGCAGTGACGGCGGGAGGAATGAGCAGTTCTTC	CASSDGGRNEQFF
TRBV7-2	-	TRBJ1-2	-	TGTGCCAGCAGCTTAGTGGGTGACTCTGGGTATGGCTACACCTTC	CASSLVGDSGYGYTF
TRBV12-3/TRBV12-4	few	TRBJ1-1	-	TGTGCCAGCAGTTTGAGTCAGACATCCACTGAAGCTTTCTTT	CASSLSQTSTEAFF
TRBV5-6	-	TRBJ2-1	-	TGTGCCAGCAGCTTGGGACAGCCCTCCTACAATGAGCAGTTCTTC	CASSLGQPSYNEQFF
TRBV7-9	-	TRBJ2-7	-	TGTGCCAGCACCTCAAACTACGAGCAGTACTTC	CASTSNYEQYF
TRBV7-6	medium-sized	TRBJ1-5	-	TGTGCCAGCAGCTTAGGGGGAACTCAGCCCCAGCATTTT	CASSLGGTQPQHF
TRBV29-1	-	TRBJ2-1	TRBD2	TGCAGCGTTGAAGGACTAGCGATGTACAATGAGCAGTTCTTC	CSVEGLAMYNEQFF
TRBV12-3/TRBV12-4	-	TRBJ1-6	-	TGTGCCAGCAGCCCGACCTTTAATTCACCCCTCCACTTT	CASSPTFNSPLHF
TRBV27	-	TRBJ2-1	TRBD2	TGTGCCAGCAGTTTCCAATTAGCGGGAACGAGCTCCTACAATGAGCAGTTCTTC	CASSFQLAGTSSYNEQFF
TRBV20-1	-	TRBJ2-1	-	TGCAGTGCTAGAGGTGGACCTGAGAACTTAGACTACAATGAGCAGTTCTTC	CSARGGPENLDYNEQFF
TRBV19	few	TRBJ2-1	TRBD2	TGTGCCACGGGACTATCGGGCCCTAGTGAGCAGTTCTTC	CATGLSGPSEQFF
TRBV9	-	TRBJ2-1	TRBD2	TGTGCCAGCAGCGTAACTAGCGGGTCCTGCAATGAGCAGTTCTTC	CASSVTSGSCNEQFF
TRBV27	once	TRBJ1-4	-	TGTGCCAGCAGTGCCACGCCGGCAACTAATGAAAAACTGTTTTTT	CASSATPATNEKLFF
TRBV19	few	TRBJ2-1	-	TGTGCCAGTAGTATTTGGGAGACAGCATACAATGAGCAGTTCTTC	CASSIWETAYNEQFF
TRBV27	few	TRBJ2-1	-	TGTGCCAGCAGTAAGCGCCACAATGAGCAGTTCTTC	CASSKRHNEQFF
TRBV28	-	TRBJ2-1	-	TGTGCCAGCAGCCCAGAGGTTTACAATGAGCAGTTCTTC	CASSPEVYNEQFF
TRBV27	medium-sized	TRBJ2-1	-	TGTGCCAGCAGTTCAGGACGCTTCGGGGATGAGCAGTTCTTC	CASSSGRFGDEQFF
TRBV19	-	TRBJ2-7	TRBD1	TGTGCCAGTAGTTCGACAGGGGACTCCTACGAGCAGTACTTC	CASSSTGDSYEQYF
TRBV5-5	-	TRBJ2-7	-	TGTGCCAGCAACTCCCAGCCCTACGAGCAGTACTTC	CASNSQPYEQYF
TRBV4-3	-	TRBJ1-5	-	TGCGCCAGCAGCCAAGAATGGGGGGGCGTTGAGCCCCAGCATTTT	CASSQEWGGVEPQHF
TRBV29-1	few	TRBJ2-7	TRBD1	TGCAGCGTTGAAGATACGACAGGGGGCTACGAGCAGTACTTC	CSVEDTTGGYEQYF
TRBV7-6	-	TRBJ2-2	-	TGTGCCAGCAGCGGAACAGGGCTCGGGGAGCTGTTTTTT	CASSGTGLGELFF
TRBV7-2	-	TRBJ2-5	TRBD2	TGTGCCAGCAGCTTAGACGAGGGACTAGCGGGGGCGGGGGAGACCCAGTACTTC	CASSLDEGLAGAGETQYF
TRBV7-2	-	TRBJ2-3	TRBD2	TGTGCCAGCAGCTTAGTCGGGCGGGGGAGCACAGATACGCAGTATTTT	CASSLVGRGSTDTQYF
TRBV29-1	few	TRBJ2-1	-	TGCAGCGTCCGGGGAGCCACCCACAATGAGCAGCTCTTC	CSVRGATHNEQLF
TRBV29-1	few	TRBJ2-7	TRBD1	TGCAGCGTTGTACAGGGGGCATCCTACGAGCAGTACTTC	CSVVQGASYEQYF
TRBV29-1	-	TRBJ2-1	TRBD2	TGCAGCGTTGAGGGCCTAGCGGGAGTCGGGGGTGAGCAGTTCTTC	CSVEGLAGVGGEQFF
TRBV5-1	-	TRBJ2-7	-	TGCGCCAGCAGCTTGCTGGGGCTATACGAGCAGTACTTC	CASSLLGLYEQYF
TRBV29-1	-	TRBJ2-2	-	TGCAGCGTTGGCCCCCCGGGCACCGGGGAGCTGTTTTTT	CSVGPPGTGELFF